This entry features one TCR beta chain sequence. The antigen is unknown. The CDR3 contains 15 residues. Germline V gene data show CDR1 as SGHAT and CDR2 as FQNNGV. V was clipped by 1 base and J by 4 bases; unmatched bases: 1. This sample was included in a study of T cell clones after liver transplantation. Study-level information: Post-transplant blood was tracked for graft-donor-reactive T cell clones identified in a pre-transplant mixed lymphocyte reaction. Subjects received no induction therapy and standard immunosuppression until randomization at 12-24 months post-transplant. HCV positivity affected three of eight recipients; the rest lacked autoimmune or viral indications. Findings and caveats of the study: The donor-reactive repertoire was only partly measurable in a couple of subjects, lacking donor cells.

The protocol was immunoSEQ multiplex PCR, while the TCRdb copy is restricted to in-frame clones and leaves out a portion. This sample has over 70,000 clones; about 80% occur once, and the top ten carry approximately 0.77%. This TCR was sampled from a human patient who received a liver transplant. Some T cells may trace back to the graft donor. This chain joins TRBV11-2 and TRBJ2-1; TRBD2 aligns across 10 bases. The specimen was CD4+ T cells from blood, collected 12 months after liver transplant. CDR3 residues: CASSLVTSGYNEQFF. The CDR3 DNA reads TGTGCCAGCAGCTTAGTGACTAGCGGGTACAATGAGCAGTTCTTC.